This T cell receptor beta chain was recorded in a study of T cells in Graves' hyperthyroidism and ophthalmopathy. Study-wide findings and caveats: From stable hyperthyroidism, ophthalmopathy was separated by a 13 V-J model. Blood also showed most of the thyroid clonotypes that were expanded above 0.001.

Per the germline V gene, CDR1 is SGHAT and CDR2 is FQNNGV. CDR3 length: 15 residues. The trim removed 5 bases at V and 4 bases at J, leaving 8 bases unmatched. The table lists this clonotype with many counts. What it binds is unknown. Amplified TCR beta CDR3 regions derived from RNA transcripts. First-round RT-PCR with HTBI primers amplified the TCR CDR3 region. MiXCR, applied by TCRdb to the multiplex PCR reads, yields one record per CDR3 protein. The sample includes around 620,000 distinct CDR3 sequences, 40% to 55% of them seen just once. The sequence derives from an adult woman with Graves' disease, either hyperthyroidism or ophthalmopathy (not recorded which). The chain joins TRBV11-2 to TRBJ1-2; TRBD1 matches at 9 bases. The specimen sequenced was peripheral blood or thyroid tissue (not recorded which). CDR3 sequence (DNA): TGTGCCAGCAGCCCACAGGGGGCGATTCCCTATGGCTACACCTTC. Protein product: CASSPQGAIPYGYTF.